The clone carrying this T cell receptor (beta chain) was picked up a small number of times. The antigen is not known. This sample is part of a study of T cell repertoires in cytomegalovirus infection. MiXCR, applied by TCRdb to the reads, yields one record per CDR3 protein. There are some 450,000 distinct CDR3 sequences in the sample; roughly a third occur only once, and roughly an eighth lies in the top ten. V shed 6 bases and J shed 4 bases, with 12 bases lying between them. The length of the CDR3 is 13 residues. CDR1 is MDHEN and CDR2 is SYDVKM in the germline V gene. Overall study results and limits: Carriers of CMV and the relevant HLA type were discriminated by public TCR beta frequency. Ex vivo, HLA-C-restricted CMV-specific TCR beta clonotypes prevailed over the rest of the response.

Sequenced input: PBMCs. The J gene is TRBJ1-2, the V gene TRBV28; perhaps TRBD1 as D (6 bases). This clonotype was obtained from a human donor in good health (CMV status not recorded). Some clones in this sample may be carry-over from other donors' samples. The CDR3, as DNA: TGTGCCAGCAGGGAACCGACAGGCTATGGCTACACCTTC. It yields the protein CASREPTGYGYTF.